The next 13 T cell receptor beta chains were all read from a single sample in a study of cytomegalovirus exposure and HLA in healthy donors. It was with 60 Vbeta and 13 Jbeta primers that the PCR ran. Here immunoSEQ multiplex PCR was the method, and the copy in TCRdb shows in-frame clones only, minus some. The sample consists of approximately 160,000 clones, roughly four fifths of them appearing once. The specimen was PBMCs. Receptor source: a man in his fifties in good health and CMV-seropositive.

This sequence joins TRBV6-4 and TRBJ2-3; TRBD2 matches at 9 bases. V was pared by 8 bases and J by 1 base, with 4 bases of the junction left unmatched. Germline V gives CDR1 MRHNA, CDR2 SNTAGT. The CDR3 loop spans 14 amino acids. The CDR3 protein is CASAVAGGTDTQYF. The CDR3 DNA follows: TGTGCCAGCGCCGTAGCGGGGGGCACAGATACGCAGTATTTT.

The rearrangement uses TRBV11-2 and TRBJ2-7; 8 nucleotides agree with TRBD1. The germline V gene has CDR1 SGHAT and CDR2 FQNNGV. After removal of 1 base from V and 3 bases from J, the junction contained 5 bases not matched to a gene. The CDR3 extends over 15 amino acids. CDR3 region: CASSLAGTGGYEQYF. In DNA, the CDR3 is TGTGCCAGCAGCTTAGCCGGGACAGGTGGCTACGAGCAGTACTTC.

The gene calls are TRBV6-1 and TRBJ2-7, with TRBD1 identical over 10 bases. Germline CDR1 reads MNHNS; CDR2 reads SASEGT. The CDR3 is 13 amino acids. Trimming cost V 6 bases and J 4 bases; bases outside gene matches: 3. CDR3 residues: CASSRGQGYEQYF. The DNA of the CDR3 is TGTGCCAGCAGCCGGGGACAGGGGTACGAGCAGTACTTC.

The rearrangement uses TRBV6-1 and TRBJ1-5, with TRBD1 matching over 9 bases. The CDR3 consists of 17 residues. Germline loops: CDR1 MNHNS, CDR2 SASEGT. The V segment lost 4 bases and the J segment 3 bases; nucleotides outside the gene matches: 10. The CDR3 nucleotides are TGTGCCAGCAGTGGATCTACCGGGACAGGGAACAATCAGCCCCAGCATTTT. It codes for CASSGSTGTGNNQPQHF.

The rearrangement uses TRBV6-6 and TRBJ1-1; 9 bases line up with TRBD1. This CDR3 has 14 residues. Per germline, CDR1 MNHNY and CDR2 SVGAGI (reference sequence). V shed 6 bases, J shed 4 bases, and the junction held 6 bases outside the gene matches. The CDR3 spells CASSLGQGPTEAFF. The CDR3 DNA reads TGTGCCAGCAGCCTAGGACAGGGGCCCACTGAAGCTTTCTTT.

The V gene is TRBV19, the J gene TRBJ2-5; possibly TRBD1 for D (6 bases). Germline V gene lookup returns CDR1 LNHDA and CDR2 SQIVND (reference sequence). V lost 5 bases, J lost 4 bases, and 17 bases lay in between. This CDR3 region has 15 residues. The CDR3 DNA is TGTGCCAGTAGTTCAAGGACTCTAGGGGGAGAGACCCAGTACTTC. The encoded protein is CASSSRTLGGETQYF.

The count of this clone is one. The chain uses TRBV29-1 and TRBJ1-6; the match to TRBD1 covers 8 bases. This CDR3 is built from 13 residues. Germline V CDR1 and CDR2: SQVTM, ANQGSEA. The V and J ends lost 4 bases and 8 bases, in that order; junction bases with no gene match: 4. The CDR3 nucleotides are TGCAGCGTTGGGTCAGGGGGCGATTCACCCCTCCACTTT. Translation: CSVGSGGDSPLHF. Filled out from reference TRBV29-1 and TRBJ1-6, the complete variable domain reads SAVISQKPSRDICQRGTSLTIQCQVDSQVTMMFWYRQQPGQSLTLIATANQGSEATYESGFVIDKFPISRPNLTFSTLTVSNMSPEDSSIYLCSVGSGGDSPLHFGNGTRLTVT.

This chain joins TRBV9 and TRBJ1-2; a weak D match, TRBD1 (5 bases). V lost 4 bases to trimming and J lost 2 bases, with 18 bases between them. CDR1 and CDR2 (germline): SGDLS, YYNGEE. This CDR3 has 16 amino acids. The CDR3: CASSPQGTLWNYGYTF. The CDR3 DNA is TGTGCCAGCAGCCCCCAAGGGACTTTATGGAACTATGGCTACACCTTC.

The chain joins TRBV19 to TRBJ1-4; 7 nucleotides agree with TRBD1. The V and J ends lost 7 bases and 8 bases, in that order; junction bases with no gene match: 13. Germline assignment: CDR1 LNHDA and CDR2 SQIVND (reference sequence). The CDR3 has 15 amino acids. CDR3 region: CASTRGQFGSEKLFF. In DNA, the CDR3 is TGTGCCAGTACCCGGGGACAGTTCGGTAGCGAAAAACTGTTTTTT.

The J gene is TRBJ2-2, the V gene TRBV9, with TRBD2 matching over 7 bases. CDR3 length: 16 amino acids. The V and J ends lost 0 bases and 6 bases, in that order; junction bases with no gene match: 8. The V gene's germline CDR1 is SGDLS and CDR2 YYNGEE. DNA for the CDR3: TGTGCCAGCAGCGTAGACGGCGGGAGCTTTGCCGGGGAGCTGTTTTTT. Its protein product is CASSVDGGSFAGELFF. The whole variable domain, remainder taken from reference TRBV9 and TRBJ2-2, is DSGVTQTPKHLITATGQRVTLRCSPRSGDLSVYWYQQSLDQGLQFLIQYYNGEERAKGNILERFSAQQFPDLHSELNLSSLELGDSALYFCASSVDGGSFAGELFFGEGSRLTVL.

CDR3 in amino acids: CASSQVYTGGLYTEAFF. The CDR3 DNA follows: TGCGCCAGCAGCCAAGTGTATACAGGGGGCCTCTACACTGAAGCTTTCTTT. J is TRBJ1-1 and V is TRBV4-3, with 9 bases lining up with TRBD1. CDR3 length: 17 residues. V was clipped by 1 base and J by 3 bases; unmatched bases: 9. Germline CDR1 and CDR2: LGHNA and YSLEER.

The gene calls are TRBV5-6 and TRBJ1-2; 9 bases line up with TRBD1. CDR3 size: 13 residues. Germline assignment: CDR1 SGHDT and CDR2 YYEEEE. V lost 9 bases to trimming and J lost 3 bases; unmatched junction nucleotides: 6. The CDR3 here is CANPDRGDYGYTF. DNA for the CDR3: TGTGCCAACCCAGACAGGGGGGACTATGGCTACACCTTC.

The V and J genes are TRBV9 and TRBJ2-3; no definite D call. Germline V gene sequence: CDR1 SGDLS, CDR2 YYNGEE. This CDR3 has 15 amino acids. The germline V and J ends were trimmed by 0 bases and 0 bases, with 8 bases remaining between them. CDR3 in amino acids: CASSVGPVSTDTQYF. The DNA of the CDR3 is TGTGCCAGCAGCGTAGGCCCAGTTAGCACAGATACGCAGTATTTT. The full variable domain, rest sourced from reference TRBV9 and TRBJ2-3, is DSGVTQTPKHLITATGQRVTLRCSPRSGDLSVYWYQQSLDQGLQFLIQYYNGEERAKGNILERFSAQQFPDLHSELNLSSLELGDSALYFCASSVGPVSTDTQYFGPGTRLTVL.